The T cell receptor (beta chain) under discussion was sequenced for a study of regulatory T cells in long-lasting Graves disease. Study-wide points: Clonotypes that were public and shared totalled about 2,500 in persistent patients versus over 800 in new patients. Peripheral blood was the sole material, not thyroid tissue.

The CDR3 loop spans 14 amino acids. Per the germline V gene, CDR1 is MNHNS and CDR2 is SASEGT. V gave up 5 bases and J gave up 0 bases, with 10 bases separating them. In regard to this clonotype: Its antigen is not identified.

In building TCR beta libraries, iRepertoire HTBI primers were used together with Arm-PCR of CDR3 regions. MiXCR was run by TCRdb on the multiplex PCR reads, yielding one entry per CDR3 protein. Here the sample spans 500,000 or so distinct CDR3 sequences, 15% to 20% being singletons. The time point here: newly diagnosed GD, antithyroid drugs for less than 3 months. Researchers made the TCR library from RNA that was extracted from PBMCs. The data were also submitted as part of a second study, on T cells in Graves' hyperthyroidism and ophthalmopathy. Per that study: A first-round RT-PCR of the TCR CDR3 used the HTBI primer set. Before onset, ophthalmopathy was predicted by the model a median approximately 6.6 months earlier.

The chain has TRBV6-1 and TRBJ1-1, with D unresolved. This sample comprised peripheral blood mononuclear cells (PBMCs), obtained at new diagnosis, from a patient treated with antithyroid drugs. The sequence was obtained from a middle-aged woman with Graves disease. CDR3 in DNA: TGTGCCAGCAGTCCCCGCCATTTGAACACTGAAGCTTTCTTT. Protein sequence: CASSPRHLNTEAFF.